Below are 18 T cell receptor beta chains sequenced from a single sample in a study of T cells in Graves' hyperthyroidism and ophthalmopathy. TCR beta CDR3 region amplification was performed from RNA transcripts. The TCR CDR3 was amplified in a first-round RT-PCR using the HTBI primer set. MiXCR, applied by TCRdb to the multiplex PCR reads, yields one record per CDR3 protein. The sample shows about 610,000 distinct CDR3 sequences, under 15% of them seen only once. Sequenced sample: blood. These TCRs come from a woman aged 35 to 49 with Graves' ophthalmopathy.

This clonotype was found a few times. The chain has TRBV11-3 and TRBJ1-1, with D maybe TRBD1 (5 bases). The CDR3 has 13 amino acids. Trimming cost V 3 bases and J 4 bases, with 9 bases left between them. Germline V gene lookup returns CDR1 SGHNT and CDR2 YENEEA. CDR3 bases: TGTGCCAGCAGCTTTGAGAGGGGCACTGAAGCTTTCTTT. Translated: CASSFERGTEAFF.

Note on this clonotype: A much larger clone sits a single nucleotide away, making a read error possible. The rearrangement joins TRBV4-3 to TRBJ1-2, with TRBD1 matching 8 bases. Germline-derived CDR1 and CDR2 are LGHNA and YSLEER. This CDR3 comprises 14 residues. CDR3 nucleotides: TGCGCCATCAGCCCCTTAGGACAGGGCTATGGCTACACCTTC. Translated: CAISPLGQGYGYTF.

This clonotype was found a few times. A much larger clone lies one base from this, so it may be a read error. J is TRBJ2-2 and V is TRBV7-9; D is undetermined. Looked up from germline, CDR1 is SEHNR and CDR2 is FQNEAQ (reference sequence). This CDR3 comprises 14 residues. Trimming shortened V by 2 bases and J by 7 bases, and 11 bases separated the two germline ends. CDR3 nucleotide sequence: TGTGCCAGCAGCTTAACCTCCAACGACGGGGAGCTGTTTTTT. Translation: CASSLTSNDGELFF. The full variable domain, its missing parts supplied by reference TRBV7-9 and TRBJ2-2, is DTGVSQNPRHKITKRGQNVTFRCDPISEHNRLYWYRQTLGQGPEFLTYFQNEAQLEKSRLLSDRFSAERPKGSFSTLEIQRTEQGDSAMYLCASSLTSNDGELFFGEGSRLTVL.

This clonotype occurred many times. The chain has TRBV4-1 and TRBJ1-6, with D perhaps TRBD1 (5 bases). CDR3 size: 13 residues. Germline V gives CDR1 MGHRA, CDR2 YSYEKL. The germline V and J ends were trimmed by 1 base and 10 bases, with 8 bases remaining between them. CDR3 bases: TGCGCCAGCAGCCAAGGGGGCGAATCACCCCTCCACTTT. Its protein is CASSQGGESPLHF.

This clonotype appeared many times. CDR3 residues: CASSQRTGGFQAFF. The CDR3 nucleotides are TGTGCCAGCAGTCAACGGACAGGGGGTTTCCAAGCTTTCTTT. The chain uses TRBV6-1 and TRBJ1-1; 10 bases align to TRBD1. Trimming took 5 bases from V and 9 from J; bases not matched to a gene: 9. This CDR3 contains 14 residues. Germline V gene lookup returns CDR1 MNHNS and CDR2 SASEGT.

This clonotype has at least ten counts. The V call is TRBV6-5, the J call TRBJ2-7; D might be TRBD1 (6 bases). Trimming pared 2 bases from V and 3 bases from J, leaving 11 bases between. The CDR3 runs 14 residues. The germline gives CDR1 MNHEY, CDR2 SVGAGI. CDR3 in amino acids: CASSYGAGDYEQYF. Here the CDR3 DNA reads TGTGCCAGCAGTTACGGGGCAGGGGACTACGAGCAGTACTTC.

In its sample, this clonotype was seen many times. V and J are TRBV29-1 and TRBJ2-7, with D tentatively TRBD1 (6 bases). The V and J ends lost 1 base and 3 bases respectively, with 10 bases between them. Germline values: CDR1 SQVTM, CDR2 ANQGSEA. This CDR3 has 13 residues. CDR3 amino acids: CSVEGDTYYEQYF. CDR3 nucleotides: TGCAGCGTTGAAGGGGACACATACTACGAGCAGTACTTC.

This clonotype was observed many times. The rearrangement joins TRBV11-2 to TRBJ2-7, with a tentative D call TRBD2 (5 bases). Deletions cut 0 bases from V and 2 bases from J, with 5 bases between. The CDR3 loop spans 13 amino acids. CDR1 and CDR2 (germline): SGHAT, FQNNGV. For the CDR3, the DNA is TGTGCCAGCAGCTTAGAGGAGGCCTACGAGCAGTACTTC. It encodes CASSLEEAYEQYF.

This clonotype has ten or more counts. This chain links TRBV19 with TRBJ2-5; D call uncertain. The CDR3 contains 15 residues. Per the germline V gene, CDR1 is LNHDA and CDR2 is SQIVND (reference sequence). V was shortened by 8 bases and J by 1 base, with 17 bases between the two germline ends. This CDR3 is CASAESGRFQETQYF. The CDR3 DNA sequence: TGTGCCAGTGCGGAGTCCGGACGCTTCCAAGAGACCCAGTACTTC.

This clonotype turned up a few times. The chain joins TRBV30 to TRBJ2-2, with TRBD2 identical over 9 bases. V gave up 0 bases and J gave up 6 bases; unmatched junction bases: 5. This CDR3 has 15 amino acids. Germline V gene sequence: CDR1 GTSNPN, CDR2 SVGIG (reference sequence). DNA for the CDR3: TGTGCCTGGAGTGTATGGGGGACTAGCTCCGGGGAGCTGTTTTTT. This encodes CAWSVWGTSSGELFF.

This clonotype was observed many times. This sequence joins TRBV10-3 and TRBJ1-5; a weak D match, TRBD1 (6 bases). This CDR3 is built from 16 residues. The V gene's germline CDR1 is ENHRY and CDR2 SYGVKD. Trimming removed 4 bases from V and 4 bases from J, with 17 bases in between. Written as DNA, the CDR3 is TGTGCCATCAGTGGGACAGACAGGACCCGAAATCAGCCCCAGCATTTT. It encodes CAISGTDRTRNQPQHF.

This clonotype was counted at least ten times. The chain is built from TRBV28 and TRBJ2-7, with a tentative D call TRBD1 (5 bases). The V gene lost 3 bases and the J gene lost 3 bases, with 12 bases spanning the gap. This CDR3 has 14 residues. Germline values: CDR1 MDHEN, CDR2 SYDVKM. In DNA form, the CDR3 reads TGTGCCAGCAGTTTCTCAGGGTATCACTACGAGCAGTACTTC. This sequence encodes CASSFSGYHYEQYF.

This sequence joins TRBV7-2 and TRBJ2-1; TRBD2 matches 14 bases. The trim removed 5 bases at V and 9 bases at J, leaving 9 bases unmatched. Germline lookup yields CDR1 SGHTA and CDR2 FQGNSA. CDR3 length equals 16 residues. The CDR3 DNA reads TGTGCCAGCAGCCGTAGCGTCGGACTAGCGGGAGGTGAGCAGTTCTTC. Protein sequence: CASSRSVGLAGGEQFF.

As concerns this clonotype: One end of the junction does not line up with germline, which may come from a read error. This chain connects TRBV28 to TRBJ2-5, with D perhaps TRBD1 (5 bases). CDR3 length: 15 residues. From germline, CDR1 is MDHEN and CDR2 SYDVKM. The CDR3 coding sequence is TGTGCTAGCAGCCTCGTGACAGCAGTTCAAGAGACCCAGTACTTC. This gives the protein CASSLVTAVQETQYF. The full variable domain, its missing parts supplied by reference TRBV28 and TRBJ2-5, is DVKVTQSSRYLVKRTGEKVFLECVQDMDHENMFWYRQDPGLGLRLIYFSYDVKMKEKGDIPEGYSVSREKKERFSLILESASTNQTSMYLCASSLVTAVQETQYFGPGTRLLVL.

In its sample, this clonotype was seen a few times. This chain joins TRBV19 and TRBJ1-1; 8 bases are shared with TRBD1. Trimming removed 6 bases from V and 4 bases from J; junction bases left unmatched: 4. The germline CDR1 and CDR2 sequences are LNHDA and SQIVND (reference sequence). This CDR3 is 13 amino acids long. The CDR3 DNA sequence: TGTGCCAGTAGCGACACAGGGGGCACTGAAGCTTTCTTT. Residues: CASSDTGGTEAFF.

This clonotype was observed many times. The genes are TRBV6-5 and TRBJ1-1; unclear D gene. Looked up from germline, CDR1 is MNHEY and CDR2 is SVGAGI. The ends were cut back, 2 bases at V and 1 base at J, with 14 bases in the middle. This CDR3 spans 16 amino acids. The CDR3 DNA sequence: TGTGCCAGCAGTTACCCGGACGGGGTTGGGAACACTGAAGCTTTCTTT. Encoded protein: CASSYPDGVGNTEAFF.

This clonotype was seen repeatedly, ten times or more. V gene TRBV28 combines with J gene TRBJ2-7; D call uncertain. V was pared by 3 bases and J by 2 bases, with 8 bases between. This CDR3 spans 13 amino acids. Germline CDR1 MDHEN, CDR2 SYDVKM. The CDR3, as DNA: TGTGCCAGCAGTTTCGGCGGAACCTACGAGCAGTACTTC. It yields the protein CASSFGGTYEQYF.

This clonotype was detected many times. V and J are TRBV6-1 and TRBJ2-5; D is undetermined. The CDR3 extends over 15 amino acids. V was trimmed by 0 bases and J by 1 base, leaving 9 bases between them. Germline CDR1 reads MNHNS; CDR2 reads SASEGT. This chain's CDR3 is CASSEAGLFQETQYF. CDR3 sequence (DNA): TGTGCCAGCAGTGAAGCAGGGTTATTCCAAGAGACCCAGTACTTC.